These 9 T cell receptor beta chains originate from one sample sequenced in a study of blood T cell repertoires in COVID-19. Measured with immunoSEQ multiplex PCR; TCRdb has only the in-frame clones, and not every one. This sample yields approximately 310,000 clones, of which roughly 85% are seen a single time; 1.5% to 2% belongs to the top ten. Sequencing input: PBMCs or T cells enriched from blood (not recorded which). Source of these receptors: a woman aged 30 to 39 who had been exposed to COVID-19.

In the case of this clone: The same CDR3 can be traced to other DNA sequences in this sample. The J gene is TRBJ2-7, the V gene TRBV7-6, with TRBD1 identical over 7 bases. Unmatched junction bases numbered 5, after V lost 5 bases and J lost 1 base. This CDR3 contains 14 residues. Per germline, CDR1 SGHVS and CDR2 FNYEAQ. CDR3 nucleotide sequence: TGTGCCAGCAGCCTGGACAGGCGTTCCTACGAGCAGTACTTC. Encoded protein: CASSLDRRSYEQYF. The full variable domain, with the rest looked up from reference TRBV7-6 and TRBJ2-7, is GAGVSQSPRYKVTKRGQDVALRCDPISGHVSLYWYRQALGQGPEFLTYFNYEAQQDKSGLPNDRFSAERPEGSISTLTIQRTEQRDSAMYRCASSLDRRSYEQYFGPGTRLTVT.

The CDR3 DNA reads TGTGCCTGGACTGCTGGGACAGGGAGCTTGGATGGCTACACCTTC. Translation: CAWTAGTGSLDGYTF. The J gene is TRBJ1-2, the V gene TRBV30; 9 bases are a match to TRBD1. Germline-derived CDR1 and CDR2 are GTSNPN and SVGIG (reference sequence). CDR3 length equals 15 residues. Losses at the gene ends were 4 bases for V and 6 bases for J; bases not matched to a gene: 12.

The V gene is TRBV19, the J gene TRBJ1-5, with D maybe TRBD1 (6 bases). The V end lost 4 bases, the J end lost 3 bases, and 13 bases lay between the germline ends. Germline V gene sequence: CDR1 LNHDA, CDR2 SQIVND (reference sequence). The CDR3 runs 15 residues. CDR3 DNA sequence: TGTGCCAGTAGTACGAATACAGGGTCCAATCAGCCCCAGCATTTT. Amino acids: CASSTNTGSNQPQHF.

This clone was found once. The chain joins TRBV28 to TRBJ2-7; maybe TRBD2 (6 bases). The CDR3 runs 13 residues. Germline CDR1 is MDHEN and CDR2 is SYDVKM. V lost 7 bases to trimming and J lost 3 bases, with 13 bases between them. The CDR3 sequence is CASTMGLSYEQYF. CDR3 sequence (DNA): TGTGCCAGCACGATGGGACTCAGCTACGAGCAGTACTTC.

CDR3 protein: CASRNGTGHEQYF. The CDR3 coding sequence is TGCGCCAGCAGGAATGGAACAGGGCACGAGCAGTACTTC. The chain employs TRBV10-1 and TRBJ2-7; possible D gene TRBD1, 6 bases. The CDR3 runs 13 residues. Per germline, CDR1 WNHNN and CDR2 SYGVQD (reference sequence). Trimming removed 6 bases at V and 5 bases at J, with 14 bases between.

The chain links TRBV4-2 to TRBJ2-3, with D uncertain. The CDR3 spans 14 residues. Germline V lookup: CDR1 LGHNA, CDR2 YNFKEQ. The V end was cut by 0 bases, the J end by 1 base, with 5 bases between. The CDR3 sequence is CASSQDQGTDTQYF. In DNA form, the CDR3 reads TGTGCCAGCAGCCAAGATCAGGGCACAGATACGCAGTATTTT.

This clone turned up a few times. V and J are TRBV28 and TRBJ1-4; 9 bases line up with TRBD1. J lost 7 bases, V lost 10 bases, and 10 bases had no gene match. Germline V gene sequence: CDR1 MDHEN, CDR2 SYDVKM. The CDR3 consists of 14 residues. The CDR3 DNA reads as TGTGCCACCTTTTTACAGGGGGCCGGTGAAAAACTGTTTTTT. Translated: CATFLQGAGEKLFF.

CDR3 nucleotides: TGTGCCAGCAGCCCCTCTAGCTCCTACAATGAGCAGTTCTTC. Its translation is CASSPSSSYNEQFF. This rearrangement joins TRBV3-1 (or the pseudogene TRBV3-2) to TRBJ2-1; D uncertain. The germline CDR1 and CDR2 sequences are LGHDT and YNNKEL (reference sequence). The CDR3 sequence is 14 residues long. Trimming took 4 bases from V and 0 from J, leaving 7 bases between them.

The chain joins TRBV19 to TRBJ1-2; TRBD1 is a possible D gene (5 bases). Germline V gives CDR1 LNHDA, CDR2 SQIVND (reference sequence). The length of the CDR3 is 12 residues. V was pared by 9 bases and J by 4 bases, with 12 bases between. Here the CDR3 reads CASKTAVYGYTF. CDR3 nucleotides: TGTGCCAGCAAGACAGCTGTCTATGGCTACACCTTC. The variable domain in full, completed from reference TRBV19 and TRBJ1-2, reads DGGITQSPKYLFRKEGQNVTLSCEQNLNHDAMYWYRQDPGQGLRLIYYSQIVNDFQKGDIAEGYSVSREKKESFPLTVTSAQKNPTAFYLCASKTAVYGYTFGSGTRLTVV.